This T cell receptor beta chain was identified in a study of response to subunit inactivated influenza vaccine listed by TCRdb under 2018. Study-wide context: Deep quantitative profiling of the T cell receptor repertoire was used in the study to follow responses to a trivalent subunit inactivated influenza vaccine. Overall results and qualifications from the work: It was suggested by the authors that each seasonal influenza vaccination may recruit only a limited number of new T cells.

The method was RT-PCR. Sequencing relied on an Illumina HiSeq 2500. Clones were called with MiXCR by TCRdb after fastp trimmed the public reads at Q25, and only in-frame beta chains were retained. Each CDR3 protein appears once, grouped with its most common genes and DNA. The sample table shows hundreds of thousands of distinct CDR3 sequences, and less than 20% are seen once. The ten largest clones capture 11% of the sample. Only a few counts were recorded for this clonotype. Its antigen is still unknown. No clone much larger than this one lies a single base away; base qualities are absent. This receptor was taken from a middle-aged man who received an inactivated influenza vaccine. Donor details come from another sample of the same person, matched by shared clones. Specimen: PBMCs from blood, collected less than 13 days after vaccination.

The CDR3 has the sequence CASNLAGGTNEQFF. The DNA sequence follows: TGTGCCAGCAACCTAGCGGGGGGTACGAATGAGCAGTTCTTC. The chain couples TRBV12-3 or TRBV12-4 to TRBJ2-1; TRBD2 matches 11 bases in the middle. V is trimmed back by 7 bases and J by 7 bases, and the junction contains 6 bases that no gene match accounts for. The cysteine opens and the phenylalanine closes a CDR3 of 14 amino acids. The DNA shown is the 42-base CDR3, in frame from base 1.